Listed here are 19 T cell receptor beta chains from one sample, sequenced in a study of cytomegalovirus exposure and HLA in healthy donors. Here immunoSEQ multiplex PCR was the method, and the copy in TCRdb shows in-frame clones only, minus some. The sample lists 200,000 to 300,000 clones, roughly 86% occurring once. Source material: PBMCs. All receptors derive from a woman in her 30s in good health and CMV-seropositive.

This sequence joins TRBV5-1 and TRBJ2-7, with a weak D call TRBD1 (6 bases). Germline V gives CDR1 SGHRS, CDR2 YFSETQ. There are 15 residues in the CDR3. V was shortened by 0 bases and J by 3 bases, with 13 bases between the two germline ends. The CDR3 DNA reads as TGCGCCAGCAGCTTGGGGTGGCAGGGGAGCTACGAGCAGTACTTC. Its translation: CASSLGWQGSYEQYF.

CDR3 in amino acids: CASELAGDNEQFF. The CDR3 coding sequence is TGTGCCAGCGAACTAGCGGGAGACAATGAGCAGTTCTTC. The chain combines TRBV6-6 with TRBJ2-1, with 11 nucleotides matching TRBD2. This CDR3 has 13 amino acids. With 8 bases clipped from V and 5 bases from J, the junction kept 2 bases outside the gene matches. The germline gives CDR1 MNHNY, CDR2 SVGAGI (reference sequence).

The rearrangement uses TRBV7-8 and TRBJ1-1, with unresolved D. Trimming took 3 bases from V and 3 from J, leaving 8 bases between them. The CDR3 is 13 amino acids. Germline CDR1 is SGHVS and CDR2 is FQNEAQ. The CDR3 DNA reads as TGTGCCAGCAGCTTCACCCACTACACTGAAGCTTTCTTT. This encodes CASSFTHYTEAFF.

CDR3 in amino acids: CASSESSGRLQETQYF. The CDR3 DNA sequence: TGTGCCAGCAGTGAATCGAGCGGGAGGCTCCAAGAGACCCAGTACTTC. The V call is TRBV2, the J call TRBJ2-5; 9 nucleotides match TRBD2. The CDR3 covers 16 residues. After removal of 2 bases from V and 1 base from J, the junction contained 5 bases not matched to a gene. Germline V gene sequence: CDR1 SNHLY, CDR2 FYNNEI.

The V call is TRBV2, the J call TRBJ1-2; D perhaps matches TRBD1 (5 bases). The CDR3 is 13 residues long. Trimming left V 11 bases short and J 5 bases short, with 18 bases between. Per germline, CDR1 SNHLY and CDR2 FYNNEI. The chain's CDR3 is CAGGAGGPYGYTF. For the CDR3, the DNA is TGTGCCGGAGGGGCAGGCGGACCTTATGGCTACACCTTC.

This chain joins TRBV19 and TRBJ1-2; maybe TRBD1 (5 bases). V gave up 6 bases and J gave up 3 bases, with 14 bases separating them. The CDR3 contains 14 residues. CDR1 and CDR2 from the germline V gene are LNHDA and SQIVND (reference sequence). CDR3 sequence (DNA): TGTGCCAGTAGCCACCAGGACACCTACTATGGCTACACCTTC. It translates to CASSHQDTYYGYTF.

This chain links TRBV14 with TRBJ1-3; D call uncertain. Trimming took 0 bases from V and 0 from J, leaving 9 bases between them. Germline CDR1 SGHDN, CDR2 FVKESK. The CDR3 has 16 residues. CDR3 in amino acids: CASSQESRFSGNTIYF. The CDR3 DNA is TGTGCCAGCAGCCAAGAATCGCGATTCTCTGGAAACACCATATATTTT.

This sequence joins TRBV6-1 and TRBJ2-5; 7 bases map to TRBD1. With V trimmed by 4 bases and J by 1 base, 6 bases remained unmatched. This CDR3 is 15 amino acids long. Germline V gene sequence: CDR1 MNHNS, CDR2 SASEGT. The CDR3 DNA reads TGTGCCAGCAGTGGGGCACCAGGGGGCCAAGAGACCCAGTACTTC. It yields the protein CASSGAPGGQETQYF.

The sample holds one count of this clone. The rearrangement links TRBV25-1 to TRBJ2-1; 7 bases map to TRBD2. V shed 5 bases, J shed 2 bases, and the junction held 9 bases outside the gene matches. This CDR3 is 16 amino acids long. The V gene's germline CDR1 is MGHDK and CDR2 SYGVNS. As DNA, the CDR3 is TGTGCCAGCAGTTTATTAGGGCTAGCGGCCTACAATGAGCAGTTCTTC. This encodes CASSLLGLAAYNEQFF. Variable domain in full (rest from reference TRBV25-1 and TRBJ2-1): EADIYQTPRYLVIGTGKKITLECSQTMGHDKMYWYQQDPGMELHLIHYSYGVNSTEKGDLSSESTVSRIRTEHFPLTLESARPSHTSQYLCASSLLGLAAYNEQFFGPGTRLTVL.

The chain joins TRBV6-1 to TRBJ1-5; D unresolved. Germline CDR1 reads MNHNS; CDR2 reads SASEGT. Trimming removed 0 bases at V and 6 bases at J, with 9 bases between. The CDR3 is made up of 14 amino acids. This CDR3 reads CASSEAVVRQPQHF. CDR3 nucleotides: TGTGCCAGCAGTGAAGCCGTTGTTCGTCAGCCCCAGCATTTT.

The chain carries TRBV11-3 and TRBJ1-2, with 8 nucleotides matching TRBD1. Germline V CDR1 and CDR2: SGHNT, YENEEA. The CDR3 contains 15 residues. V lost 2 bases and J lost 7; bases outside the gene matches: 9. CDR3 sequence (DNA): TGTGCCAGCAGCTTAACCCACACACAGGGGGTTGGCTACACCTTC. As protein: CASSLTHTQGVGYTF. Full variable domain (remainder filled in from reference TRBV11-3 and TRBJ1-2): EAGVVQSPRYKIIEKKQPVAFWCNPISGHNTLYWYLQNLGQGPELLIRYENEEAVDDSQLPKDRFSAERLKGVDSTLKIQPAELGDSAVYLCASSLTHTQGVGYTFGSGTRLTVV.

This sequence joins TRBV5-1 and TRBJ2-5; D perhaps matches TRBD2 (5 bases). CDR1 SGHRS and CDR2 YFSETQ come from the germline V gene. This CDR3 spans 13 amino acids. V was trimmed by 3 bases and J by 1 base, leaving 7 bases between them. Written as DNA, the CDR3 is TGCGCCAGCAGCTCCCGGGGCCAAGAGACCCAGTACTTC. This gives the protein CASSSRGQETQYF. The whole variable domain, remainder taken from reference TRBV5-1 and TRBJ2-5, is KAGVTQTPRYLIKTRGQQVTLSCSPISGHRSVSWYQQTPGQGLQFLFEYFSETQRNKGNFPGRFSGRQFSNSRSEMNVSTLELGDSALYLCASSSRGQETQYFGPGTRLLVL.

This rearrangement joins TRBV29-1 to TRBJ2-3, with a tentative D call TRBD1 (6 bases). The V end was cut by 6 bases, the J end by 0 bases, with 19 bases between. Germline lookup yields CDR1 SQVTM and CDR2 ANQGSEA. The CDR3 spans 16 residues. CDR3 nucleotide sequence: TGCAGCGTCCCCCGGGACATCACTTCTAGCACAGATACGCAGTATTTT. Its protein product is CSVPRDITSSTDTQYF.

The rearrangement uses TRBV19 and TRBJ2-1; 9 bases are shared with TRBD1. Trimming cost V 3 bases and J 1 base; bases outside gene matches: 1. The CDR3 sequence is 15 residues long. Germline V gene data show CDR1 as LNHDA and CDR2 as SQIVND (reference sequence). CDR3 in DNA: TGTGCCAGTAGTATGGACAGGGGATCCTACAATGAGCAGTTCTTC. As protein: CASSMDRGSYNEQFF. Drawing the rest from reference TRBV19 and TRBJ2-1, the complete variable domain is DGGITQSPKYLFRKEGQNVTLSCEQNLNHDAMYWYRQDPGQGLRLIYYSQIVNDFQKGDIAEGYSVSREKKESFPLTVTSAQKNPTAFYLCASSMDRGSYNEQFFGPGTRLTVL.

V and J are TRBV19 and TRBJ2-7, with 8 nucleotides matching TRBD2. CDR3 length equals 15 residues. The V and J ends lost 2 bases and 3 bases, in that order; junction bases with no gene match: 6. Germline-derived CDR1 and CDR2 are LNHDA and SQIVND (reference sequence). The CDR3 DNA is TGTGCCAGTAGTATACAGACTAGCGCGGACTACGAGCAGTACTTC. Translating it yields CASSIQTSADYEQYF.

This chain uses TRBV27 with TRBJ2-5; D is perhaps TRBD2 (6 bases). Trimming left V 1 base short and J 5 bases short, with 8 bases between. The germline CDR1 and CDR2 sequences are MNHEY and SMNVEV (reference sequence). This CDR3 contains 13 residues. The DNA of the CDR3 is TGTGCCAGCAGTTTATTTGGGGGGGAGACCCAGTACTTC. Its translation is CASSLFGGETQYF.

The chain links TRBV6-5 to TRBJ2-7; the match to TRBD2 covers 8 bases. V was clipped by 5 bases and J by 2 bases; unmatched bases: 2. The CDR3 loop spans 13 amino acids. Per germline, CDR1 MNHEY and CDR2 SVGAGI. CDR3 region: CASSTSGTYEQYF. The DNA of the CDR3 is TGTGCCAGCAGTACTAGCGGCACCTACGAGCAGTACTTC.

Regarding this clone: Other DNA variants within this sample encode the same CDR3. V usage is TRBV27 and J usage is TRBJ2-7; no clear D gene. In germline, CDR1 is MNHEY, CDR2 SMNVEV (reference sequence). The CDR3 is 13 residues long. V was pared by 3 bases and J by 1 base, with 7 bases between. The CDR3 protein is CASSFSLSYEQYF. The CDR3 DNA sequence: TGTGCCAGCAGTTTCTCCCTGTCCTACGAGCAGTACTTC.

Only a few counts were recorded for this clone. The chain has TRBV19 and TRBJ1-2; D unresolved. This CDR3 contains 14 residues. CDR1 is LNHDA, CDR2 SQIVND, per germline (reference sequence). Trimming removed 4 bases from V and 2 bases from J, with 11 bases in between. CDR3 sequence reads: CASSRFGQNYGYTF. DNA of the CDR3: TGTGCCAGTAGTAGGTTTGGGCAGAACTATGGCTACACCTTC.